Below are 15 T cell receptor beta chains sequenced from a single sample in a study of cytomegalovirus exposure and HLA in healthy donors (dated by TCRdb to about 2017). The library came from the immunoSEQ multiplex PCR assay. A mixture of 60 forward primers for TCR Vbeta segments and 13 reverse primers for TCR Jbeta segments was used in the multiplex PCR. TCRdb stores this immuneACCESS table with in-frame sequences only. Part of the clones is absent; in the studies checked, under half of the shortfall reflects unresolved V genes, and no reason is known for the rest. This sample has nearly 300,000 clones in its table, and 86% of those were observed once. Together, the top ten hold 4% of the sample. The sample was PBMCs. These receptors all stem from a man aged 40-55 years in good health and CMV-seropositive.

J is TRBJ1-5 and V is TRBV2, with D possibly matching TRBD1 (5 bases). CDR1 is SNHLY and CDR2 is FYNNEI in the germline V gene. V lost 5 bases to trimming and J lost 4 bases, with 12 bases between them. The CDR3 covers 14 residues. CDR3 sequence reads: CASSRRQPNQPQHF. CDR3 nucleotide sequence: TGTGCCAGCAGTAGGAGACAGCCGAATCAGCCCCAGCATTTT.

The rearrangement joins TRBV6-6 to TRBJ1-1; tentative D call: TRBD1 (5 bases). Looked up from germline, CDR1 is MNHNY and CDR2 is SVGAGI (reference sequence). CDR3 size: 14 residues. Deletions cut 0 bases from V and 11 bases from J, with 16 bases between. CDR3 sequence (DNA): TGTGCCAGCAGTTACTCCGGTCAGGGTTATCTGGCTTTCTTT. The encoded protein is CASSYSGQGYLAFF.

The chain has TRBV5-4 and TRBJ2-7; D gene unclear. The V and J ends lost 2 bases and 3 bases respectively, with 9 bases between them. From germline, CDR1 is SGHNT and CDR2 YYREEE (reference sequence). The CDR3 totals 13 residues. The CDR3 here is CASSLGLDYEQYF. The CDR3, as DNA: TGTGCCAGCAGCTTAGGTCTAGACTACGAGCAGTACTTC.

CDR3 nucleotides: TGCGCCAGCAGCCAAGGGACAGCTCAGGCAGATACGCAGTATTTT. It specifies CASSQGTAQADTQYF. The chain combines TRBV4-3 with TRBJ2-3; D possibly corresponds to TRBD1 (6 bases). V was trimmed by 1 base and J by 4 bases, leaving 12 bases between them. From germline, CDR1 is LGHNA and CDR2 YSLEER. This CDR3 contains 15 residues.

Here the CDR3 reads CASSLGQGPIFPPNSPLHF. The CDR3 bases are TGTGCCAGCAGCTTGGGACAGGGCCCAATCTTTCCTCCCAATTCACCCCTCCACTTT. The chain employs TRBV5-8 and TRBJ1-6; 7 positions agree with TRBD1. Germline CDR1 SGHTS, CDR2 YDEGEE. The CDR3 covers 19 residues. V trimming: 0 bases; J trimming: 7 bases; junction bases outside the gene matches: 16.

This clone came up a few times. The genes are TRBV6-5 and TRBJ1-4, with no clear D. The germline gives CDR1 MNHEY, CDR2 SVGAGI. CDR3 length equals 14 residues. V shed 6 bases and J shed 7 bases, with 15 bases lying between them. The CDR3 is CASSLDSVGEKLFF. The CDR3 bases are TGTGCCAGCAGCCTAGACTCAGTAGGTGAAAAACTGTTTTTT.

This clone showed up just a few times. The genes are TRBV4-3 and TRBJ1-4; possibly TRBD1 for D (6 bases). This CDR3 is built from 14 residues. CDR1 is LGHNA, CDR2 YSLEER, per germline. V was cut by 2 bases and J by 4 bases, with 8 bases left in between. The CDR3 coding sequence is TGCGCCAGCAGCCAATTCAGGGGTAATGAAAAACTGTTTTTT. This encodes CASSQFRGNEKLFF.

The chain joins TRBV27 to TRBJ2-7; D is possibly TRBD2 (5 bases). Trimming took 6 bases from V and 3 from J, leaving 15 bases between them. Germline V lookup: CDR1 MNHEY, CDR2 SMNVEV (reference sequence). The CDR3 spans 14 residues. Here the CDR3 reads CASSVGLDYYEQYF. CDR3 nucleotides: TGTGCCAGCAGCGTCGGGCTAGACTACTACGAGCAGTACTTC.

CDR3 sequence (DNA): TGTGCCGCCCAACGGACAGGGGGGACCCACGAGCAGTACTTC. It encodes CAAQRTGGTHEQYF. The V and J genes are TRBV6-5 and TRBJ2-7; 10 nucleotides line up with TRBD1. Germline CDR1 reads MNHEY; CDR2 reads SVGAGI. This CDR3 contains 14 residues. V shed 11 bases and J 5 bases; nucleotides not matched to a gene: 12.

The chain carries TRBV18 and TRBJ1-6; D possibly corresponds to TRBD1 (5 bases). Trimming pared 8 bases from V and 0 bases from J, leaving 20 bases between. Germline CDR1 reads KGHSH; CDR2 reads LQKENI. The CDR3 totals 18 residues. CDR3: CASAALQVLSSYNSPLHF. CDR3 DNA: TGTGCCAGCGCCGCCTTACAGGTTCTGAGCTCCTATAATTCACCCCTCCACTTT.

This clone is a singleton in its sample. Written as DNA, the CDR3 is TGCGCCAGCAGCCTAGGACTAGCGGGAGAAGGGGAGCAGTTCTTC. It is translated as CASSLGLAGEGEQFF. The J gene is TRBJ2-1, the V gene TRBV5-1; TRBD2 matches at 13 bases. The CDR3 is 15 amino acids. V lost 4 bases, J lost 10 bases, and 8 bases stayed unmatched. Germline values: CDR1 SGHRS, CDR2 YFSETQ.

The chain employs TRBV6-1 and TRBJ1-1; TRBD1 agrees at 7 bases. V was pared by 7 bases and J by 0 bases, with 5 bases of the junction left unmatched. The CDR3 is made up of 14 amino acids. Germline V gene lookup returns CDR1 MNHNS and CDR2 SASEGT. CDR3 sequence: CASTSGQMNTEAFF. CDR3 coding DNA: TGTGCCAGCACCTCGGGACAGATGAACACTGAAGCTTTCTTT.

This chain links TRBV28 with TRBJ1-1, with 7 bases lining up with TRBD1. V shed 6 bases, J shed 5 bases, and the junction held 15 bases outside the gene matches. Looked up from germline, CDR1 is MDHEN and CDR2 is SYDVKM. The CDR3 covers 16 residues. The CDR3 spells CASSLSGTVPPTEAFF. In DNA, the CDR3 is TGTGCCAGCAGCCTATCCGGGACAGTCCCTCCGACTGAAGCTTTCTTT.

The chain has TRBV9 and TRBJ2-5, with TRBD2 matching over 7 bases. Losses at the gene ends were 0 bases for V and 5 bases for J; bases not matched to a gene: 16. CDR1 and CDR2 from the germline V gene are SGDLS and YYNGEE. This CDR3 comprises 18 residues. CDR3 sequence (DNA): TGTGCCAGCAGCGTAGGACCCATGAGTGGGAGGGCCGGGGAGACCCAGTACTTC. Translation: CASSVGPMSGRAGETQYF. The full variable domain, with the rest looked up from reference TRBV9 and TRBJ2-5, is DSGVTQTPKHLITATGQRVTLRCSPRSGDLSVYWYQQSLDQGLQFLIQYYNGEERAKGNILERFSAQQFPDLHSELNLSSLELGDSALYFCASSVGPMSGRAGETQYFGPGTRLLVL.

This clone was counted a few times. This rearrangement joins TRBV6-5 to TRBJ1-1, with no clear D. The CDR3 totals 15 residues. The V gene lost 3 bases and the J gene lost 2 bases, with 13 bases spanning the gap. Germline V gene data show CDR1 as MNHEY and CDR2 as SVGAGI. CDR3 coding DNA: TGTGCCAGCAGTTATACGAGGAGGGTTAACACTGAAGCTTTCTTT. Protein: CASSYTRRVNTEAFF.